A selection of T cell receptor beta chains follows, all from one sample in a study of shared clonotypes between healthy human individuals. Data came from immunoSEQ multiplex PCR; TCRdb stores just in-frame clones and leaves some out. This sample has about 2 million clones, with over 85% found just once. Sequences were obtained from naive CD4+ T cells sorted from blood. The receptors stem from a man aged 18 to 35 in good health. Each CDR3 is given with its conserved first and last residue. The D gene is left open where the match is weak. The size of a clone is reported for some rows only, either as once, few or many, or as a class for expanded clones.

TGTGCCAGCTCCCAAGGGCCAGGGCCTGGAAACACCATATATTTT,CASSQGPGPGNTIYF,-,15,-,TRBV18,TRBJ1-3
TGTGCCAGCAGTCAATTATTTAATTCACCCCTCCACTTT,CASSQLFNSPLHF,-,13,-,TRBV6-1,TRBJ1-6
TGTGCCAGCAGTGAAGAAAACAGGGGAAGGAGCGAGCAGTACTTC,CASSEENRGRSEQYF,TRBD1,15,-,TRBV2,TRBJ2-7
TGCGCCAGCAGCCATTTGACTAGCGGATTGAACACCGGGGAGCTGTTTTTT,CASSHLTSGLNTGELFF,TRBD2,17,-,TRBV4-1,TRBJ2-2
TGTGCCAGCAGTTACTCCATGGGGATTCCCTATGGCTACACCTTC,CASSYSMGIPYGYTF,-,15,-,TRBV6-5,TRBJ1-2
TGTGCCACCAGCAGAGGGACAGGGGGCTATGGCTACACCTTC,CATSRGTGGYGYTF,TRBD1,14,-,TRBV15,TRBJ1-2
TGTGCCTGGAGCGGACACAGCTACGAGCAGTACTTC,CAWSGHSYEQYF,-,12,once,TRBV30,TRBJ2-7
TGCGCCAGCAGTGAACGGCAGGGTAAAACCTTTGGATTGGCAGCCGCTACCGGGGAGCTGTTTTTT,CASSERQGKTFGLAAATGELFF,-,22,-,TRBV10-1,TRBJ2-2
TGTGCCAGCAGTGACGGACAGGGGGTCCTAGGAACTAATGAAAAACTGTTTTTT,CASSDGQGVLGTNEKLFF,TRBD1,18,once,TRBV2,TRBJ1-4
TGTGCCAGCAGCTTCACAGGGACGGTGAACACTGAAGCTTTCTTT,CASSFTGTVNTEAFF,-,15,-,TRBV11-2,TRBJ1-1
TGTGCCAGCAGCTTTGGAACCGGGACATACTCCTACGAGCAGTACTTC,CASSFGTGTYSYEQYF,-,16,once,TRBV9,TRBJ2-7
TGTGCCAGCAGTCCCGGAGTAGGGGCAAGAGACTACGAGCAGTACTTC,CASSPGVGARDYEQYF,-,16,-,TRBV28,TRBJ2-7
TGTGCCAGCAGTACAACTAGTTCGGAGTACAATGAGCAGTTCTTC,CASSTTSSEYNEQFF,-,15,-,TRBV2,TRBJ2-1
TGTGCCAGCAGCTTGGAACCAGGAAGCTCCTACGAGCAGTACTTC,CASSLEPGSSYEQYF,-,15,once,TRBV5-4,TRBJ2-7
TGTGCCAGCAGCAGACAAGACAGGGAGAGAGGCTACACCTTC,CASSRQDRERGYTF,-,14,-,TRBV21-1,TRBJ1-2
TGTGCCAGCAGTCAGACGCTTAGCTCCTACGAGCAGTACTTC,CASSQTLSSYEQYF,-,14,-,TRBV28,TRBJ2-7
TGTGCCAGCACCCATCCGGGACAGGGGGCCATCGAGCAGTACTTC,CASTHPGQGAIEQYF,-,15,-,TRBV21-1,TRBJ2-7
TGTGCCAGCAGCTTTAAAGGGAGCGGGAGCTACGAGCAGTACTTC,CASSFKGSGSYEQYF,TRBD2,15,once,TRBV7-8,TRBJ2-7
TGTGCCAGCAGCCCCCTTGGAGCGGCCCTCCTCAATGAGCAGTTCTTC,CASSPLGAALLNEQFF,-,16,-,TRBV7-9,TRBJ2-1
TGCGCCAGCAGCTTGGAAGGGGGCAGGCCTTCTACTGAAGCTTTCTTT,CASSLEGGRPSTEAFF,TRBD1,16,-,TRBV5-1,TRBJ1-1
TGCGCCAGCAGCTCCCCGGCGGGGAATGAGCAGTTCTTC,CASSSPAGNEQFF,-,13,-,TRBV5-1,TRBJ2-1
TGTGCCAGCAGTTACCTGACAGGAGGGAGAAATGAGCAGTTCTTC,CASSYLTGGRNEQFF,-,15,-,TRBV6-5,TRBJ2-1
TGTGCCAGCAGTGAGCAGGGGAACACCGGGGAGCTGTTTTTT,CASSEQGNTGELFF,-,14,-,TRBV2,TRBJ2-2
TGCGCCAGCAGCCAAGCCCCAGGGGGAATCGGGGAGCTGTTTTTT,CASSQAPGGIGELFF,TRBD1,15,-,TRBV4-1,TRBJ2-2
TGTGCCTGGGACAGGGTTAATTCACCCCTCCACTTT,CAWDRVNSPLHF,TRBD1,12,-,TRBV30,TRBJ1-6
TGTGCCACCAGCAGAGACGACGAGGGGAACACCCAGTACTTC,CATSRDDEGNTQYF,-,14,-,TRBV15,TRBJ2-5
TGTGCCAGCAGTTCGGGGTTGGAAAACATTCAGTACTTC,CASSSGLENIQYF,-,13,-,TRBV6-6,TRBJ2-4
TGTGCCAGCAGTTTGTACGGGCGGGGGGGCACAGAGACCCAGTACTTC,CASSLYGRGGTETQYF,TRBD2,16,-,TRBV5-8,TRBJ2-5
TGCGCCAGCAGCTTGGAAGGGGCGGGAGGGAGAGAGACCCAGTACTTC,CASSLEGAGGRETQYF,TRBD2,16,-,TRBV5-1,TRBJ2-5
TGTGCCAGCAGTGAGCAGACCAGTATCTATGGCTACACCTTC,CASSEQTSIYGYTF,-,14,-,TRBV2,TRBJ1-2
TGTGCCTGCGGACAGGGGAGCCCTGAAGCTTTCTTT,CACGQGSPEAFF,TRBD1,12,-,TRBV30,TRBJ1-1
TGCGCCAGCAGTTCACAGGGGAGGGCTTTCTTT,CASSSQGRAFF,TRBD1,11,once,TRBV5-1,TRBJ1-1
TGTGCCAGCAGCTTTCTCCCGAAAATTAGCTCTGGGGCCAACGTCCTGACTTTC,CASSFLPKISSGANVLTF,-,18,-,TRBV5-4,TRBJ2-6
TGTGCCAGCAGCTTGATAGGACAGGAGAACTATGGCTACACCTTC,CASSLIGQENYGYTF,TRBD1,15,-,TRBV5-4,TRBJ1-2
TGTGCCAGCAGCGTCGGATCCTGGAGGGACTGGGAGACCCAGTACTTC,CASSVGSWRDWETQYF,-,16,-,TRBV9,TRBJ2-5
TGTGCCAGCAGCGATACGGGACAGTCCTATGGCTACACCTTC,CASSDTGQSYGYTF,TRBD1,14,-,TRBV7-9,TRBJ1-2
TGTGCCAGTAGGTTACTAGCGGGGGGAGTCAATGAGCAGTTCTTC,CASRLLAGGVNEQFF,TRBD2,15,-,TRBV19,TRBJ2-1
TGCGCCAGCAGCTTTACGGGGATGGACACTGAAGCTTTCTTT,CASSFTGMDTEAFF,-,14,-,TRBV5-1,TRBJ1-1
TGTGCCAGCACCCCCTATGTAACGGGGAACACTGAAGCTTTCTTT,CASTPYVTGNTEAFF,-,15,-,TRBV7-2,TRBJ1-1
TGTGCCAGCAGCCTTGACAGGGGGCCCCAAAACATTCAGTACTTC,CASSLDRGPQNIQYF,TRBD1,15,-,TRBV2,TRBJ2-4
TGTGCCATCAGCGTTCGGGGAGGACTAGCGGGGAGTTCAAATACGCAGTATTTT,CAISVRGGLAGSSNTQYF,TRBD2,18,once,TRBV10-3,TRBJ2-3
TGTGCCAGCAGTGAAGCGACTAGCCGCCTCACAGATACGCAGTATTTT,CASSEATSRLTDTQYF,TRBD2,16,once,TRBV2,TRBJ2-3
TGTGCCAGCAGCTTAGGGGGTCTCCAAGAGACCCAGTACTTC,CASSLGGLQETQYF,-,14,-,TRBV7-9,TRBJ2-5
TGTGCCAGCAGCGTAGATGGGGAGACCCAGTACTTC,CASSVDGETQYF,-,12,few,TRBV9,TRBJ2-5